Given below is one TCR beta chain in context. The data originate from a study of blood T cell repertoires in COVID-19. Study-wide background: PBMCs, B-cell-depleted T cells, or T cells were the source of the cDNA or gDNA that made up the material.

V was clipped by 6 bases and J by 7 bases; unmatched bases: 7. CDR3 length equals 15 residues. Germline CDR1 is MGHDK and CDR2 is SYGVNS. In the original processing: Reference gene primer amplification gave nucleated cell count estimates. Generated by immunoSEQ multiplex PCR, the TCRdb table keeps only in-frame clones and is missing some. V and J calls plus clone size are reproduced from that table; the DNA served to infer D and trimming. Of roughly 150,000 clones listed, over 65% are singletons. The chain links TRBV25-1 to TRBJ1-6; TRBD1 agrees at 9 bases. The sequenced sample consisted of peripheral blood. This receptor was obtained from a man in his sixties with acute or convalescent COVID-19. DNA of the CDR3: TGTGCCAGCAGGGAGGCCGGGACAGGGAATTCACCCCTCCACTTT. Translated: CASREAGTGNSPLHF.